This is a list of T cell receptor beta chains from one sample in a study of T-cell reconstitution after alpha-beta-depleted transplantation in children. TCRdb recomputed calls from the PCR reads with MiXCR, one row per CDR3 protein. The sample holds hundreds of thousands of distinct CDR3 sequences, roughly an eighth seen once. The source material was PBMCs from the stem cell graft donor, sampled from the stem cell graft. The receptors were sampled from a human donor who donated a stem cell graft to a child with combined immunodeficiency. The CDR3 runs from the conserved cysteine through the conserved F or W. The order of the fields is CDR3 DNA, CDR3 protein, CDR3 length, V gene, D gene, J gene, clone size. The D gene is left open where the match is weak. Only part of the rows carry a size: once, few, many, or a class if the clone is expanded.

TGTGCCAGCAGCCCCCGGGGAGGGGGACCGGCCAATGAGCAGTTCTTC	CASSPRGGGPANEQFF	16	TRBV7-3	-	TRBJ2-1	-
TGTGCCAGCACCTTGAGGGGCCTGTCTTCCTACAATGAGCAGTTCTTC	CASTLRGLSSYNEQFF	16	TRBV28	-	TRBJ2-1	many
TGTGCCAGCAGTCCTAGAGGGGGGGCCAGAGGCTACAATGAGCAGTTCTTC	CASSPRGGARGYNEQFF	17	TRBV12-3/TRBV12-4	-	TRBJ2-1	many
TGTGCCAGCAGCCCCAAAGGACTAGCCGAGAGGTTCTTC	CASSPKGLAERFF	13	TRBV5-6	TRBD2	TRBJ2-1	many
TGTGCCAGTAGCCCAATGGGGCTACCCCTGGGCGAGCAGTACTTC	CASSPMGLPLGEQYF	15	TRBV19	-	TRBJ2-7	-
TGTGCCAGCAGCTTAGGGCCTAATTCACCCCTCCACTTT	CASSLGPNSPLHF	13	TRBV7-3	-	TRBJ1-6	-
TGCGCCAGCAGCGAGAAAGGGGAGTCTAGCGGGAGGCTTCGGCAGTACTTC	CASSEKGESSGRLRQYF	17	TRBV5-1	TRBD2	TRBJ2-7	many
TGTGCCAGCAGTCTTCGACAAATCGAGCAGTACTTC	CASSLRQIEQYF	12	TRBV12-3/TRBV12-4	-	TRBJ2-7	-
TGCAGTGCTAATCGGGGGGGCCACGAGCAGTACTTC	CSANRGGHEQYF	12	TRBV20-1	TRBD2	TRBJ2-7	-
TGTGCCAGCAATTGCACCGAGGTTTCACCCCTCCACTTT	CASNCTEVSPLHF	13	TRBV27	-	TRBJ1-6	many
TGTGCCATCAGTGAGTCGAGGGCGGGACCAACTTCCAAGGCAGATACGCAGTATTTT	CAISESRAGPTSKADTQYF	19	TRBV10-3	-	TRBJ2-3	few
TGTGCCAGCAGTTTTCGTAGGGGGGGCGGGCGCACAGATACGCAGTATTTT	CASSFRRGGGRTDTQYF	17	TRBV12-3/TRBV12-4	-	TRBJ2-3	-
TGTGCCAGCAGTCGACAGGGGTTTTCTAGCACAGATACGCAGTATTTT	CASSRQGFSSTDTQYF	16	TRBV7-3	TRBD1	TRBJ2-3	many
TGCGCCAGCAGCCAAGCTCTAGCGGGGACCACAGATACGCAGTATTTT	CASSQALAGTTDTQYF	16	TRBV4-1	TRBD2	TRBJ2-3	-
TGTGCCAGCACCTCCGGGTCTGGGGCCAACGTCCTGACTTTC	CASTSGSGANVLTF	14	TRBV12-3/TRBV12-4	-	TRBJ2-6	many
TGTGCCAGCAGTTACCGGGACCAAACCCCCAATAAGGAGACCCAGTACTTC	CASSYRDQTPNKETQYF	17	TRBV7-8	-	TRBJ2-5	few
TGCGCCAGCAGCTTTACGGCGTCGAGCGATACGCAGTATTTT	CASSFTASSDTQYF	14	TRBV5-1	-	TRBJ2-3	many